The rows below give T cell receptor beta chains drawn from one sample of a study of blood T cell repertoires in COVID-19. Using immunoSEQ multiplex PCR, the repertoire was profiled, and TCRdb retains in-frame clones only, with some absent. The profile shows about 68,000 clones, 86% of them singletons. The sequenced sample consisted of peripheral blood. All receptors come from a man aged 30 to 45 with acute or convalescent COVID-19. Each CDR3 is given with its conserved first and last residue. D genes are given only for firm matches. Clone size appears in some rows only: once, few, many, or a class for an expanded clone.

V	J	size	D	DNA	CDR3
TRBV7-8	TRBJ2-7	.	TRBD2	TGTGCCAGCAGCTTAGGAGGGAGCGGGGGAGGGGTCCTATCCCAGTACTTC	CASSLGGSGGGVLSQYF
TRBV5-4	TRBJ2-7	.	TRBD1	TGTGCCAGCAGCTTGACAGGGGGCGCGGAGCAGTACTTC	CASSLTGGAEQYF
TRBV11-3	TRBJ1-1	.	.	TGTGCCAGCAGCCGAACTAAATCCACTGAAGCTTTCTTT	CASSRTKSTEAFF
TRBV20-1	TRBJ1-1	.	.	TGCAGTGCTAGCTATAGTTACGCTTTCTTT	CSASYSYAFF
TRBV5-1	TRBJ1-4	.	.	TGCGCCAGCAGCTTACAAGCAACTAATGAAAAACTGTTTTTT	CASSLQATNEKLFF
TRBV28	TRBJ2-1	.	TRBD1	TGTGCCAGCAGTTTATCGGAGCTCGGTAGGGACAGGGGTTCCCATGAGCAGTTCTTC	CASSLSELGRDRGSHEQFF
TRBV5-4	TRBJ2-3	.	TRBD1	TGTGCCAGCAGCCCGGCGGGACAGGGCACAGATACGCAGTATTTT	CASSPAGQGTDTQYF
TRBV10-2	TRBJ1-2	.	.	TGCGCCAGCAGTGAAGTTAGAGTTTATGGCTACACCTTC	CASSEVRVYGYTF
TRBV28	TRBJ1-5	once	.	TGTGCCAGCACCCTCCCGGGGGAGTTTCGGCCCCAGCATTTT	CASTLPGEFRPQHF
TRBV28	TRBJ1-4	.	.	TGTGCCAGCAGTCCTAGTCTGCCAGATCGCGAAAAACTGTTTTTT	CASSPSLPDREKLFF
TRBV5-4	TRBJ2-3	.	.	TGTGCCAGCAGCCCCGGCGGCCGAAGCACAGATACGCAGTATTTT	CASSPGGRSTDTQYF
TRBV19	TRBJ1-2	once	TRBD1	TGTGCCAGTACCCCAGGGGGAAGCTATGGCTACACCTTC	CASTPGGSYGYTF
TRBV28	TRBJ1-1	once	TRBD1	TGTGCCAGCGGGTCACCGACAGGGGGAAACACTGAAGCTTTCTTT	CASGSPTGGNTEAFF
TRBV6-5	TRBJ2-1	.	.	TGTGCCAGCAGTTATAATAATGAGCAGTTCTTC	CASSYNNEQFF
TRBV7-9	TRBJ2-7	.	TRBD1	TGTGCCAGCAGCCCGGGACAGAACTACGAGCAGTACTTC	CASSPGQNYEQYF
TRBV10-3	TRBJ1-2	.	.	TGTGCCATCAGTGGGGGGGTGGGAGATGGCTACACCTTC	CAISGGVGDGYTF